This T cell receptor beta chain was captured by sequencing in a study of cytomegalovirus exposure and HLA in healthy donors. The PCR was carried out with 60 Vbeta primers and 13 Jbeta primers. Using immunoSEQ multiplex PCR, the repertoire was profiled, and TCRdb retains in-frame clones only, with some absent. The sample has some 130,000 clones; 70% to 80% are singletons. Trimming took off 4 bases at V and 6 bases at J, with 10 bases between the two ends. CDR3 length equals 12 residues. Looked up from germline, CDR1 is PRHDT and CDR2 is FYEKMQ (reference sequence). Unrecorded immune exposures were likely, despite nominal health at sampling.

The source of this sequence is a man aged 18-30 years in good health and CMV-seronegative. This chain links TRBV13 with TRBJ2-7, with D possibly TRBD2 on 6 matching bases. The sample taken for sequencing was PBMCs. The CDR3 sequence: CASSSLGGEQYF. In DNA, the CDR3 is TGTGCCAGCAGCTCCCTGGGGGGCGAGCAGTACTTC.